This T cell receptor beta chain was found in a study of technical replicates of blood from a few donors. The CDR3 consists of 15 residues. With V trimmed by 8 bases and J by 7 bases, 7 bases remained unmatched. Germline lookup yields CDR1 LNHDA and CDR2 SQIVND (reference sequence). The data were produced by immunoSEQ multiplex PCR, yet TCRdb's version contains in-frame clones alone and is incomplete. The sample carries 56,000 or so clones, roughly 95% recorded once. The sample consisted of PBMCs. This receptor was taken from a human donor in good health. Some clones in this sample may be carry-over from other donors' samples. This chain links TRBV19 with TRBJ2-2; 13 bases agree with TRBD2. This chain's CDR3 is CASGWTSGSIGELFF. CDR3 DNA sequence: TGTGCCAGTGGATGGACTAGCGGGAGTATCGGGGAGCTGTTTTTT.